This paragraph covers one T cell receptor (beta chain) sequence. What it recognizes is unknown. A much larger clone is a single base away; this may be a read error. The limits of the CDR3 on the DNA are not certain, so only TCRdb's listed CDR3 is given. Unique molecular identifiers were attached to individual cDNA molecules. TCRdb reprocessed the 5' RACE reads via MiXCR and lists one record per CDR3 protein. There are about 70,000 distinct CDR3 sequences in the sample; under 15% occur only once, and roughly 1.2% lies in the top ten. The germline V gene encodes CDR1 MDHEN and CDR2 SYDVKM. The CDR3 spans 12 residues, counting both ends. This sample stems from a study of early T cells in non-severe SARS-CoV-2 infection. Study summary: Sequencing was performed on bulk RNA from unsorted whole blood, leaving chains unpaired.

Study observations and caveats: Missing private and CD4 specificities, VDJdb matching favored anti-spike CD8 responses.

Sequencing input: whole blood. This TCR came from an adult who was a healthcare worker with PCR-confirmed SARS-CoV-2 infection or an uninfected control (not recorded which). The chain is built from TRBV28 and TRBJ2-7. The CDR3 is CVSSGFFGEQYF.